The present entry profiles one TCR beta chain with its context. Its antigen remains unidentified. TCRdb used MiXCR to reprocess the 5' RACE reads, holding one entry per CDR3 protein. The table lists some 200,000 distinct CDR3 sequences, more than 6.5% of them singletons. These data come from a study of identical twins. Findings of the study overall: The analysis was cross-sectional rather than longitudinal within donors. Partial confounding of zero-insertion analyses by invariant MAIT and iNKT cells was possible.

Everyone who gave samples was a healthy Caucasian. CDR3 length equals 14 residues. Between the trimmed V and J ends, which lost 7 bases and 2 bases, there was a span of 12 bases. The same sample was also used in a study of yellow fever vaccine responses in identical twins.

Sequenced sample: memory (CD45RO+) T cells sorted from blood. This receptor was taken from a woman between 18 and 29 years old in good health. This sequence joins TRBV12-3 or TRBV12-4 and TRBJ2-1; TRBD1 is a possible D gene (5 bases). This chain's CDR3 is CASTSLGPYNEQFF. CDR3 bases: TGTGCCAGCACCTCCTTGGGGCCCTACAATGAGCAGTTCTTC.